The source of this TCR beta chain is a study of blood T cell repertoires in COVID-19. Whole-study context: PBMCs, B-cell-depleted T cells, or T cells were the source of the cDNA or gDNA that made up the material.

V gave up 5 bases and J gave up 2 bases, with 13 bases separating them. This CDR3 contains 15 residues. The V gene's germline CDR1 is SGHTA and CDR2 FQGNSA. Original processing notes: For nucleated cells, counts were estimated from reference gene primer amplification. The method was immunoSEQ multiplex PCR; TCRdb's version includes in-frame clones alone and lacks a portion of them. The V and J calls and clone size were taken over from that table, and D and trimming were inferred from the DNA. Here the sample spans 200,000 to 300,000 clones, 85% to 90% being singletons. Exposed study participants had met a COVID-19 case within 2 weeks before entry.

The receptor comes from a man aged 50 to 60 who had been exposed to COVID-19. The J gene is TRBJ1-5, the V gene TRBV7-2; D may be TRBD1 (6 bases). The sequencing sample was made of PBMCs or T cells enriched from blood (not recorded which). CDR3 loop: CASSPTSGGNQPQHF. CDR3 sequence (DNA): TGTGCCAGCAGCCCCACATCAGGGGGCAATCAGCCCCAGCATTTT.